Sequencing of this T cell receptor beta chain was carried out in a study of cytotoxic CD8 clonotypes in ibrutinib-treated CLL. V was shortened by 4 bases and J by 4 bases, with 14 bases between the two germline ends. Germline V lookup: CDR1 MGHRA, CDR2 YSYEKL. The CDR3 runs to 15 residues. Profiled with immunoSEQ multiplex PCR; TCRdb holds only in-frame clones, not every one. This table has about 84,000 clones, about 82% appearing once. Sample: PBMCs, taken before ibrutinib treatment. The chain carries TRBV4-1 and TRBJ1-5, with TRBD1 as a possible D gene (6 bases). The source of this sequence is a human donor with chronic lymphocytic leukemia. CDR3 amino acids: CASSPHRVGNQPQHF. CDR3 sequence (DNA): TGCGCCAGCAGCCCGCACAGGGTAGGGAATCAGCCCCAGCATTTT.